This T cell receptor beta chain comes out of a study of T cell repertoires in cytomegalovirus infection. MiXCR, applied by TCRdb to the reads, yields one record per CDR3 protein. The table includes nearly 650,000 distinct CDR3 sequences, around 24% detected once. Trimming pared 5 bases from V and 10 bases from J, leaving 11 bases between. Per the germline V gene, CDR1 is DFQATT and CDR2 is SNEGSKA (reference sequence). The CDR3 runs to 11 residues. The sequenced material came from CD8+ T cells from PBMCs. This sequence joins TRBV20-1 and TRBJ1-4; D ambiguous. The clonotype was recovered from a human donor in good health (CMV status not recorded). Some clones in this sample may be carry-over from other donors' samples. CDR3 nucleotides: TGCAGTGCTCCTCACATGGGAAAACTGTTTTTT. Translation gives CSAPHMGKLFF.